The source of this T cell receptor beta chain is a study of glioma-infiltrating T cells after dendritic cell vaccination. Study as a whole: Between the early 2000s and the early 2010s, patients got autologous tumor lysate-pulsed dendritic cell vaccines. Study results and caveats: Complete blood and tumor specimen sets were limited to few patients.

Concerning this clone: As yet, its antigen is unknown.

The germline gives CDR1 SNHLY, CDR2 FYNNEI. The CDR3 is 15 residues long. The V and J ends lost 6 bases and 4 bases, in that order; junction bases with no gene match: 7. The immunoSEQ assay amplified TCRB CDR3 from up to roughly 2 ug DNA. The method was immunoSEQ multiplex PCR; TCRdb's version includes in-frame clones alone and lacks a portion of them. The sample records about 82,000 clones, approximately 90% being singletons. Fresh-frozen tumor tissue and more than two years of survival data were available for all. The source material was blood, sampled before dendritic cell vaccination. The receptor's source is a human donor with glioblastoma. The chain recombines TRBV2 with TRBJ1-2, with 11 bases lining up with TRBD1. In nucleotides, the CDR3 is TGTGCCAGCAGCCTTCGGACAGGGGGCAGCTATGGCTACACCTTC. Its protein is CASSLRTGGSYGYTF.